The sequence of this TCR beta chain was determined in a study of beta chain features in type 1 diabetes. Expressed TCRB transcripts were sequenced because the entire RNA isolate underwent reverse transcription. Profiled with immunoSEQ multiplex PCR; TCRdb holds only in-frame clones, not every one. The sample shows about 620,000 clones, around 15% of them seen only once. The CDR3 extends over 15 amino acids. Between the trimmed V and J ends, which lost 0 bases and 5 bases, there was a span of 10 bases. The germline gives CDR1 SGHAT, CDR2 FQDESV (reference sequence). This clone has a handful of counts. Sorting produced populations that all topped 98% purity.

The chain couples TRBV11-1 to TRBJ1-4; a weak D match, TRBD1 (6 bases). The source material was naive CD4+ T cells from blood. This clonotype was obtained from a man younger than 35 in good health. CDR3 residues: CASSLARGLNEKLFF. CDR3 coding DNA: TGTGCCAGCAGCTTAGCCAGGGGACTGAATGAAAAACTGTTTTTT.